The T cell receptor (beta chain) described here comes from a study of regulatory T cells in long-lasting Graves disease. Arm-PCR of CDR3 regions with iRepertoire HTBI primers generated TCR beta libraries. In the original processing: Identification of gene segments yielded some 61 TRBV and around 13 TRBJ across samples. MiXCR was run by TCRdb on the multiplex PCR reads, yielding one entry per CDR3 protein. TCRdb, not the original authors, processed these V and J calls. The sample has around 470,000 distinct CDR3 sequences; 12% to 15% are singletons. This clonotype was counted many times. Per the germline V gene, CDR1 is SNHLY and CDR2 is FYNNEI. V was trimmed by 8 bases and J by 5 bases, leaving 9 bases between them. This CDR3 region has 12 residues. Time point defined: newly diagnosed GD, antithyroid drugs for less than 3 months. TCR sequences were obtained from RNA taken from PBMCs. This same sample was also taken into another study, of T cells in Graves' hyperthyroidism and ophthalmopathy.

V is TRBV2 and J is TRBJ2-2; D is unclear. The sequence was obtained from a woman aged 50 to 65 with Graves disease. The sample was peripheral blood mononuclear cells (PBMCs), taken at new diagnosis, from a patient treated with antithyroid drugs. The CDR3 reads CASLLRTGELFF. The CDR3, as DNA: TGTGCCAGCCTACTGAGGACCGGGGAGCTGTTTTTT.